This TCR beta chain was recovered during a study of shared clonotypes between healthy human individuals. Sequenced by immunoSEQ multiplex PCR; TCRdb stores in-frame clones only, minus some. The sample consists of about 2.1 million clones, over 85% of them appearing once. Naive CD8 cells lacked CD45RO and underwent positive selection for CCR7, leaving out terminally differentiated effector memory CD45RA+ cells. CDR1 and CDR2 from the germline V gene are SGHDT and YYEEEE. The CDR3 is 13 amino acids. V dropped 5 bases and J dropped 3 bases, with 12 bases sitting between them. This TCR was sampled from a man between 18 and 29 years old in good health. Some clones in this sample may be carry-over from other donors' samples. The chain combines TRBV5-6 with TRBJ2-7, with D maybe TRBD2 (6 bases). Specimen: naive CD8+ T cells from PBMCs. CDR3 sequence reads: CASSIGGSYEQYF. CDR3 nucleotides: TGTGCCAGCAGTATCGGAGGGAGCTACGAGCAGTACTTC.